Detailed here is one TCR beta chain. As yet, its antigen is unknown. The record originates from a study of identical twins. Overall study results and limits: High-abundance cord blood beta clonotypes had fewer insertions; memory repertoires showed none. Model-predicted out-of-frame TCR alpha sharing fell below observed values in monozygotic twins. Partial confounding of zero-insertion analyses by invariant MAIT and iNKT cells was possible.

Only healthy Caucasians were enrolled as donors. Germline V gene lookup returns CDR1 MNHNS and CDR2 SASEGT. The V gene lost 7 bases and the J gene lost 10 bases, with 16 bases spanning the gap. The CDR3 spans 12 residues. One entry per CDR3 protein, called by TCRdb with MiXCR from the 5' RACE reads. The data contain 500,000 to 650,000 distinct CDR3 sequences, about a fifth of them singletons. This sample was also put to use in a study of yellow fever vaccine responses in identical twins.

J is TRBJ1-1 and V is TRBV6-1; tentatively, D is TRBD1 (6 bases). The clonotype was recovered from a young woman in good health. The specimen was CD4+ T cells sorted from blood. CDR3 residues: CASNPEQGGAFF. CDR3 DNA sequence: TGTGCCAGCAACCCCGAACAGGGTGGAGCTTTCTTT.